This TCR beta chain was captured in a study of shared T cell receptors in the human thymus. This CDR3 has 15 residues. Produced via immunoSEQ multiplex PCR; TCRdb's table is partial and in-frame only. The table lists hundreds of thousands of clones, around 87% of them singletons. This sample also belongs to another study, concerning human thymus T cells. Turning to that study: Related work showed strongly overlapping thymic repertoires across unrelated individuals.

The chain links TRBV21-1 to TRBJ2-7; no check of the table's D call, TRBD2, against the DNA was made. TRBV21-1 is described as a pseudogene. The sequencing input was thymocytes. This clonotype was sampled from a boy in the first two years of life with a congenital heart defect. The CDR3 sequence is CASAVGGRRFHEQYF. The CDR3 DNA reads TGTGCCAGCGCCGTGGGCGGGAGGAGATTCCACGAGCAGTACTTC.